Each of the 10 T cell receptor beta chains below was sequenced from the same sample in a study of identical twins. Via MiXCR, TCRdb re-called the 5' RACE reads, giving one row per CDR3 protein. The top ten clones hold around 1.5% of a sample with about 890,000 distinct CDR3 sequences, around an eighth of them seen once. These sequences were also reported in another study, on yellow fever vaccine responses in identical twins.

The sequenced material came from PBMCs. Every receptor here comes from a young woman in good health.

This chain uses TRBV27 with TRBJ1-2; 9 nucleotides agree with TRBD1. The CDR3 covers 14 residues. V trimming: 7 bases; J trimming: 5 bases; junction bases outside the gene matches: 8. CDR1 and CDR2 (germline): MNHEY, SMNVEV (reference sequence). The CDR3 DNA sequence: TGTGCCAGCAAGCCACAGGGGGCGAGATATGGCTACACCTTC. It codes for CASKPQGARYGYTF.

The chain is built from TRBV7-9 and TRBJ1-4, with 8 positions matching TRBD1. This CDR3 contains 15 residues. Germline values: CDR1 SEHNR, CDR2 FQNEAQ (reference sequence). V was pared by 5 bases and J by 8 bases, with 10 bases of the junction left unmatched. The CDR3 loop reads CASSDRTGQGEKLFF. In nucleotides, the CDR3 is TGTGCCAGCAGCGACCGGACAGGGCAGGGAGAAAAACTGTTTTTT. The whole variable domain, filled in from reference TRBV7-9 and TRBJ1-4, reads DTGVSQNPRHKITKRGQNVTFRCDPISEHNRLYWYRQTLGQGPEFLTYFQNEAQLEKSRLLSDRFSAERPKGSFSTLEIQRTEQGDSAMYLCASSDRTGQGEKLFFGSGTQLSVL.

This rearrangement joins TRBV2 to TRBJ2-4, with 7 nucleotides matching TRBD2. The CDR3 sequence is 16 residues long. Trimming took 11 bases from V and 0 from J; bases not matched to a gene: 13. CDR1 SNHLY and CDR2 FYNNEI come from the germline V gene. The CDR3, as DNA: TGTGCCGGGGCCCAAAGCGGGATAGTAGCCAAAAACATTCAGTACTTC. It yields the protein CAGAQSGIVAKNIQYF. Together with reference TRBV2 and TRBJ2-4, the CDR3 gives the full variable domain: EPEVTQTPSHQVTQMGQEVILRCVPISNHLYFYWYRQILGQKVEFLVSFYNNEISEKSEIFDDQFSVERPDGSNFTLKIRSTKLEDSAMYFCAGAQSGIVAKNIQYFGAGTRLSVL.

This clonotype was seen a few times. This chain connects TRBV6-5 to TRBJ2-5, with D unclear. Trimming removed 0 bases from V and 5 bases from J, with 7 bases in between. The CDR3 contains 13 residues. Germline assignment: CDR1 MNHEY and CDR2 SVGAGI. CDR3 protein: CASSYSRSETQYF. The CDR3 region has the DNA TGTGCCAGCAGTTACTCGAGGAGTGAGACCCAGTACTTC.

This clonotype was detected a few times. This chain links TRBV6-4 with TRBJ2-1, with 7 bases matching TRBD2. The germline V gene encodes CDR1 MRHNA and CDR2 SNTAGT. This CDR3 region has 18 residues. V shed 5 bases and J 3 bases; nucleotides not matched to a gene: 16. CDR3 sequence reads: CASSPGRGDPRNYNEQFF. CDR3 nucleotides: TGTGCCAGCAGTCCTGGGAGGGGAGACCCTCGTAACTACAATGAGCAGTTCTTC.

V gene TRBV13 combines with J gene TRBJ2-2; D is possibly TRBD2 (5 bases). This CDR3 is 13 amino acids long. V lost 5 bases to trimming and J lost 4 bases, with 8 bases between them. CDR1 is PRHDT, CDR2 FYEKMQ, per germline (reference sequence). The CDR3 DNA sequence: TGTGCCAGCAGCCCGGACTTCACCGGGGAGCTGTTTTTT. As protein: CASSPDFTGELFF.

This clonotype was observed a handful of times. The CDR3 DNA reads TGTGCCAGCAGCCCGGGGGCTCGAGACACCGGGGAGCTGTTTTTT. This sequence encodes CASSPGARDTGELFF. V is TRBV7-9 and J is TRBJ2-2; D is perhaps TRBD1 or TRBD2 (6 bases each). Germline V CDR1 and CDR2: SEHNR, FQNEAQ (reference sequence). The V gene lost 5 bases and the J gene lost 3 bases, with 13 bases spanning the gap. The CDR3 covers 15 residues.

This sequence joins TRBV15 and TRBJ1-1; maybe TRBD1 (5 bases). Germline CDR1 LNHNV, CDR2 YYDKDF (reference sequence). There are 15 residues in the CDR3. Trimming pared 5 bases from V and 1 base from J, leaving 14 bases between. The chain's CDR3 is CATSGRTGGNTEAFF. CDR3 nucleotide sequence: TGTGCCACCAGCGGTCGAACAGGAGGGAACACTGAAGCTTTCTTT.

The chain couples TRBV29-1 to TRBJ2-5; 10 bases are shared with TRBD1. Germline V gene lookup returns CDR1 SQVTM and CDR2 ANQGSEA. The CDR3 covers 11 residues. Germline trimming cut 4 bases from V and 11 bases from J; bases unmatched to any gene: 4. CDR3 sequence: CSVATGGSQYF. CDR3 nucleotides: TGCAGCGTTGCGACAGGGGGCTCGCAGTACTTC.

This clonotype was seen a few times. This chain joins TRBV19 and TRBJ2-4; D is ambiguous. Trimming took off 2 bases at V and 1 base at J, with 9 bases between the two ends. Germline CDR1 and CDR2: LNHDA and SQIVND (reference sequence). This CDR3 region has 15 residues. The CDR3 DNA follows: TGTGCCAGTAGTATAATTGGGTCTGCCAAAAACATTCAGTACTTC. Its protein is CASSIIGSAKNIQYF.